The 8 T cell receptor beta chains reported below all come from one sample, sequenced in a study of cytomegalovirus exposure and HLA in healthy donors (dated by TCRdb to about 2017). The library was produced with the immunoSEQ multiplex PCR assay. For the multiplex PCR, a mixture combining 60 forward primers for TCR Vbeta segments and 13 reverse primers for TCR Jbeta segments was used. This is the immuneACCESS table as TCRdb keeps it, with only in-frame sequences that have V and J called. A part of the clones is gone; compared with another copy, unresolved V genes explain less than half, and the rest is unexplained. The sample contains 100,000 or so clones, 60% to 85% of them found a single time. The leading ten clones occupy under 5.5% of the sample. Sequencing was carried out using PBMCs. These receptors came from a woman in her 40s in good health and CMV-seropositive.

This clone was detected only a few times. The chain uses TRBV4-3 and TRBJ2-1; 7 nucleotides agree with TRBD2. Germline V CDR1 and CDR2: LGHNA, YSLEER. The CDR3 has 13 residues. Germline trimming cut 0 bases from V and 15 bases from J; bases unmatched to any gene: 8. CDR3 protein: CASSQDSGGSMFF. Here the CDR3 DNA reads TGCGCCAGCAGCCAAGATTCGGGCGGGAGTATGTTCTTC.

This chain links TRBV29-1 with TRBJ2-2; no reliable D call. Trimming took 3 bases from V and 2 from J, leaving 10 bases between them. This CDR3 spans 14 amino acids. Germline values: CDR1 SQVTM, CDR2 ANQGSEA. CDR3 loop: CSVEGRTNTGELFF. CDR3 nucleotides: TGCAGCGTTGAGGGCAGAACAAACACCGGGGAGCTGTTTTTT.

This clone turned up a few times. The chain joins TRBV7-2 to TRBJ2-3, with 10 bases fitting TRBD2. The V gene end was trimmed by 6 bases and the J gene end by 6 bases; junction bases not matched to a gene: 6. CDR1 is SGHTA, CDR2 FQGNSA, per germline. The CDR3 loop spans 14 amino acids. CDR3 nucleotide sequence: TGTGCCAGCAGAGGACTAGCGGAATCGGATACGCAGTATTTT. Translation gives CASRGLAESDTQYF. The complete variable domain, with remaining parts taken from reference TRBV7-2 and TRBJ2-3, reads GAGVSQSPSNKVTEKGKDVELRCDPISGHTALYWYRQSLGQGLEFLIYFQGNSAPDKSGLPSDRFSAERTGGSVSTLTIQRTQQEDSAVYLCASRGLAESDTQYFGPGTRLTVL.

This clone was picked up one time. The rearrangement joins TRBV9 to TRBJ2-1, with a tentative D call TRBD1 (6 bases). The ends were cut back, 3 bases at V and 3 bases at J, with 13 bases in the middle. This CDR3 contains 15 residues. Germline CDR1 SGDLS, CDR2 YYNGEE. The CDR3 nucleotides read TGTGCCAGCAGCGCGAATTCAGGGGACTACAATGAGCAGTTCTTC. Protein sequence: CASSANSGDYNEQFF. Using reference TRBV9 and TRBJ2-1 for the parts outside the CDR3, the full variable domain is DSGVTQTPKHLITATGQRVTLRCSPRSGDLSVYWYQQSLDQGLQFLIQYYNGEERAKGNILERFSAQQFPDLHSELNLSSLELGDSALYFCASSANSGDYNEQFFGPGTRLTVL.

Of note for this clone: One end of the junction fails to match germline, which may point to a read error. This chain's CDR3 is CASTLRRRDGELFF. CDR3 bases: TGTGCCAGCACCTTAAGGCGACGGGACGGGGAGCTGTTTTTT. The chain employs TRBV7-2 and TRBJ2-2, with TRBD2 as a possible D gene (5 bases). The germline V gene encodes CDR1 SGHTA and CDR2 FQGNSA. This CDR3 region has 14 residues.

Only one count was recorded for this clone. This rearrangement joins TRBV27 to TRBJ2-5; possibly TRBD2 for D (6 bases). Deletions cut 4 bases from V and 4 bases from J, with 10 bases between. Germline V gene sequence: CDR1 MNHEY, CDR2 SMNVEV (reference sequence). This CDR3 contains 13 residues. The CDR3 DNA follows: TGTGCCAGCAGTTGGCGGGGTTCAGAGACCCAGTACTTC. Its protein is CASSWRGSETQYF.

The V and J genes are TRBV5-4 and TRBJ2-1, with 13 bases lining up with TRBD2. The trim removed 10 bases at V and 0 bases at J, leaving 7 bases unmatched. CDR3 length: 16 amino acids. Germline CDR1 reads SGHNT; CDR2 reads YYREEE (reference sequence). CDR3 sequence reads: CASGGLAGSSYNEQFF. CDR3 nucleotides: TGTGCCTCGGGGGGACTAGCGGGAAGCTCCTACAATGAGCAGTTCTTC.

CDR3 loop: CASQRGPGHHSGNTIYF. The CDR3 bases are TGTGCCAGCCAACGGGGACCGGGACACCACTCTGGAAACACCATATATTTT. The chain is built from TRBV7-6 and TRBJ1-3, with D possibly being TRBD1 (6 bases). Trimming left V 8 bases short and J 0 bases short, with 20 bases between. The CDR3 runs 17 residues. Germline CDR1 is SGHVS and CDR2 is FNYEAQ. The full variable domain, rest sourced from reference TRBV7-6 and TRBJ1-3, is GAGVSQSPRYKVTKRGQDVALRCDPISGHVSLYWYRQALGQGPEFLTYFNYEAQQDKSGLPNDRFSAERPEGSISTLTIQRTEQRDSAMYRCASQRGPGHHSGNTIYFGEGSWLTVV.